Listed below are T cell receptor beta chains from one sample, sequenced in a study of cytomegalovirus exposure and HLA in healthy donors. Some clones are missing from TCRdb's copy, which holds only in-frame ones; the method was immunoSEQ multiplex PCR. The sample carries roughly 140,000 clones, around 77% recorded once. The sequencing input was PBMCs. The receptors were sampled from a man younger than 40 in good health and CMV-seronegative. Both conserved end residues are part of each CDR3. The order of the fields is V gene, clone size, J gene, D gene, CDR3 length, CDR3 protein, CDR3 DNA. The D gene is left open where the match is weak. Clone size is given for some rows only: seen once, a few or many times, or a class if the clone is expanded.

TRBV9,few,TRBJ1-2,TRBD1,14,CASSGDRGSVGYTF,TGTGCCAGCAGCGGCGACAGGGGGTCGGTGGGCTACACCTTC
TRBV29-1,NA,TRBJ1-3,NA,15,CSVGSGAVSGNTIYF,TGCAGCGTTGGGTCAGGGGCGGTCTCGGGAAACACCATATATTTT
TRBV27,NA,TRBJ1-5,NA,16,CASSSSNGWSNQPQHF,TGTGCCAGCAGTTCATCCAACGGGTGGAGCAATCAGCCCCAGCATTTT
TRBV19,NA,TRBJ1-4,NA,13,CASRKGKNEKLFF,TGTGCCAGTAGGAAGGGGAAGAATGAAAAACTGTTTTTT
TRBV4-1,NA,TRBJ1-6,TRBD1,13,CASSTGVDSPLHF,TGCGCCAGCAGCACAGGGGTAGATTCACCCCTCCACTTT
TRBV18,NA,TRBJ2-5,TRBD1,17,CASSPTIGQGLVETQYF,TGTGCCAGCTCACCGACGATCGGACAGGGGTTGGTAGAGACCCAGTACTTC
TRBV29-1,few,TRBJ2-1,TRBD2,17,CSVEGGWTSGRVDEQFF,TGCAGCGTTGAAGGGGGTTGGACTAGCGGGAGAGTAGATGAGCAGTTCTTC
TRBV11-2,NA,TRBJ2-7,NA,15,CASTRTNRWNSEQYF,TGTGCCAGCACCCGGACAAACCGCTGGAACTCCGAGCAGTACTTC
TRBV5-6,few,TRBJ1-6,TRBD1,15,CASSSTGGGNSPLHF,TGTGCCAGCAGCTCCACAGGGGGTGGTAATTCACCCCTCCACTTT
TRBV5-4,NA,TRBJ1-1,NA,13,CASSLARGPEAFF,TGTGCCAGCAGCTTGGCCAGGGGTCCTGAAGCTTTCTTT
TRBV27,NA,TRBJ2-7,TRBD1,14,CASSPWDRTYEQYF,TGTGCCAGCAGTCCATGGGACAGGACTTACGAGCAGTACTTC
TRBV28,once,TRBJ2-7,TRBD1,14,CASIAGTGRYEQYF,TGTGCCAGCATAGCCGGGACAGGGAGGTACGAGCAGTACTTC
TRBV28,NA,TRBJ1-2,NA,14,CASRTTAASYGYTF,TGTGCCAGCAGAACGACGGCCGCTAGCTATGGCTACACCTTC
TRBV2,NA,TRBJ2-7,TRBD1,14,CASSRNDRGYEQYF,TGTGCCAGCAGCAGGAACGACAGGGGTTACGAGCAGTACTTC
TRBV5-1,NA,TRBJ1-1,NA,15,CASSLAGQPNTEAFF,TGCGCCAGCAGCTTGGCCGGACAGCCGAACACTGAAGCTTTCTTT
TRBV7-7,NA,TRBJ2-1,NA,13,CASSLGGVGEQFF,TGTGCTAGCAGCTTAGGCGGGGTGGGTGAGCAGTTCTTC
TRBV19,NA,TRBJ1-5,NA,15,CASSILTSSNQPQHF,TGTGCCAGTAGTATTCTGACAAGTAGCAATCAGCCCCAGCATTTT
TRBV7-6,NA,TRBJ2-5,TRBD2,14,CASSLGLAEETQYF,TGTGCCAGCAGCTTGGGGCTAGCGGAAGAGACCCAGTACTTC
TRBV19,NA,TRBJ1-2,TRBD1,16,CASSMGTGAANYGYTF,TGTGCCAGTAGTATGGGGACAGGGGCCGCTAACTATGGCTACACCTTC
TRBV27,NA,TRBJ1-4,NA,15,CASSLNGLGGEKLFF,TGTGCCAGCAGTTTAAATGGTCTCGGGGGTGAAAAACTGTTTTTT
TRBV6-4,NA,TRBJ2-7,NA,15,CASSEAAGTGYEQYF,TGTGCCAGCAGTGAGGCTGCGGGGACCGGCTACGAGCAGTACTTC
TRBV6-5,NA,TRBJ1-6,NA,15,CASSSPLGSNSPLNF,TGTGCCAGCAGTTCTCCGCTCGGGTCTAATTCACCCCTCAACTTT
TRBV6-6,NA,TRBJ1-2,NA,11,CASLSGGGYTF,TGTGCCAGCCTCTCAGGAGGTGGCTACACCTTC
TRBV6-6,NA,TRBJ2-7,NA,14,CASSYGGISDEQYF,TGTGCCAGCAGTTACGGGGGGATAAGCGACGAGCAGTACTTC
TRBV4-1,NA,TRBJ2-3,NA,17,CASSRLVSGSGTDTQYF,TGCGCCAGCAGCCGTCTAGTCAGCGGATCGGGCACAGATACGCAGTATTTT
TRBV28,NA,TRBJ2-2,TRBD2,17,CASSPTLAVLNTGELFF,TGTGCCAGCAGTCCCACCCTAGCGGTTCTTAACACCGGGGAGCTGTTTTTT
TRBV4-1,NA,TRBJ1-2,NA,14,CASSQDTTVNYYTF,TGCGCCAGCAGCCAAGATACGACAGTTAATTACTACACCTTC
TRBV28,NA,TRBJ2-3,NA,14,CASRGLLGTDTQYF,TGTGCCAGCAGGGGGCTGTTGGGCACAGATACGCAGTATTTT
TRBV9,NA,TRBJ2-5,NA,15,CASSEGRRDSETQYF,TGTGCCAGCAGCGAGGGGAGGAGGGACTCTGAGACCCAGTACTTC
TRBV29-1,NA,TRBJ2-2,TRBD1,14,CSVDGQGAAGELFF,TGCAGCGTTGACGGACAGGGGGCGGCCGGGGAGCTGTTTTTT
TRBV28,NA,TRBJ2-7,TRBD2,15,CASRRVGGRSYEQYF,TGTGCCAGCAGGCGGGTGGGGGGGAGGTCCTACGAGCAGTACTTC
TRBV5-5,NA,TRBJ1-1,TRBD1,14,CASSWTGSWAEAFF,TGTGCCAGCAGCTGGACAGGGTCTTGGGCTGAAGCTTTCTTT
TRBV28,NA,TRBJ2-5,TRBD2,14,CASRWPGGEETQYF,TGTGCCAGCAGGTGGCCGGGGGGGGAAGAGACCCAGTACTTC
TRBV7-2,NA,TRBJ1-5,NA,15,CASSRQAYSNQPQHF,TGTGCCAGCAGTCGGCAGGCCTATAGCAATCAGCCCCAGCATTTT
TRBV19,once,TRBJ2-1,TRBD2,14,CASSMGLATNEQFF,TGTGCCAGTAGTATGGGACTAGCGACCAATGAGCAGTTCTTC
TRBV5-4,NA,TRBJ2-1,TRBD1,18,CASSLPSGQGGIYNEQFF,TGTGCCAGCAGCTTGCCCTCTGGACAGGGCGGCATCTACAATGAGCAGTTCTTC
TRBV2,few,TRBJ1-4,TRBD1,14,CASRGTGKNEKLFF,TGTGCCAGCAGGGGGACAGGGAAAAATGAAAAACTGTTTTTT
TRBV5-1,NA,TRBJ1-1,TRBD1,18,CASSPIGGTGGRVTEAFF,TGCGCCAGCAGCCCGATCGGGGGGACAGGGGGCCGAGTGACTGAAGCTTTCTTT
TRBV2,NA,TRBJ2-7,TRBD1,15,CASSEGTGLTYEQYF,TGTGCCAGCAGCGAGGGGACAGGGTTAACCTACGAGCAGTACTTC
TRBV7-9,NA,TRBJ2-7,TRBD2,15,CASSSTSGESYEQYF,TGTGCCAGCAGTTCCACTAGCGGGGAGTCCTACGAGCAGTACTTC
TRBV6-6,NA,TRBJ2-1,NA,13,CASSYEVGNEQFF,TGTGCCAGCAGTTACGAGGTCGGCAATGAGCAGTTCTTC
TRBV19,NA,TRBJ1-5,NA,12,CAIRESNQPQHF,TGTGCCATCCGGGAGAGCAATCAGCCCCAGCATTTT
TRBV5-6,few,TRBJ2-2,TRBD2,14,CASTRAGSAGELFF,TGTGCCAGCACCAGAGCGGGGAGTGCCGGGGAGCTGTTTTTT
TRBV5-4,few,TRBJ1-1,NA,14,CASSLEGANTEAFF,TGTGCCAGCAGCTTGGAAGGGGCCAACACTGAAGCTTTCTTT
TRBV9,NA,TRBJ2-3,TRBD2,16,CASSVGVSGTSDTQYF,TGTGCCAGCAGCGTAGGGGTTAGCGGGACCTCGGATACGCAGTATTTT
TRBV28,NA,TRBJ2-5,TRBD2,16,CASSFAVAGVFETQYF,TGTGCCAGCAGTTTTGCCGTAGCGGGAGTATTCGAGACCCAGTACTTC
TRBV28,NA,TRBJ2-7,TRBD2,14,CASSSGTSDTEQYF,TGTGCCAGCAGTTCCGGGACTAGCGATACTGAGCAGTACTTC
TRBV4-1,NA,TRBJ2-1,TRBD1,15,CASSQDRQGRNEQFF,TGCGCCAGCAGCCAAGACCGACAGGGCCGGAATGAGCAGTTCTTC
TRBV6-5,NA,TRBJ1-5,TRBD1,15,CASSYSRGDSQPQHF,TGTGCCAGCAGTTACTCCAGGGGGGATAGTCAGCCCCAGCATTTT
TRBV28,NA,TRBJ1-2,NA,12,CASSSTSYGYTF,TGTGCCAGCAGCAGTACTAGCTATGGCTACACCTTC